The 6 T cell receptor beta chains presented below share a single source sample, sequenced in a study of identical twins. A single record per CDR3 protein comes from TCRdb applying MiXCR to the 5' RACE reads. The data contain some 560,000 distinct CDR3 sequences, 9% to 10% of them seen just once; the ten biggest clones take up under 3.5%. The same sample was also studied in work on yellow fever vaccine responses in identical twins.

Sequencing was performed on PBMCs. The origin of the receptors is a woman between 18 and 29 years old in good health.

V usage is TRBV27 and J usage is TRBJ2-2, with unresolved D. The CDR3 contains 10 residues. V was cut by 8 bases and J by 7 bases, with 5 bases left in between. Germline V gives CDR1 MNHEY, CDR2 SMNVEV (reference sequence). Written as DNA, the CDR3 is TGTGCCAGCTGGTACGGGGAGCTGTTTTTT. Translation: CASWYGELFF.

There are a few counts of this clonotype. V and J are TRBV2 and TRBJ2-4, with D maybe TRBD1 (6 bases). Germline V gene lookup returns CDR1 SNHLY and CDR2 FYNNEI. V lost 4 bases to trimming and J lost 2 bases, with 9 bases between them. There are 14 residues in the CDR3. CDR3 amino acids: CASSVQGTKNIQYF. The CDR3 coding sequence is TGTGCCAGCAGTGTCCAGGGGACCAAAAACATTCAGTACTTC.

The chain employs TRBV4-1 and TRBJ1-1; D is ambiguous. The CDR3 covers 14 residues. In germline, CDR1 is MGHRA, CDR2 YSYEKL. Trimming pared 1 base from V and 0 bases from J, leaving 6 bases between. CDR3 sequence reads: CASSQVSVNTEAFF. CDR3 coding DNA: TGCGCCAGCAGCCAAGTTTCGGTGAACACTGAAGCTTTCTTT.

This clonotype was recorded a few times. The chain is built from TRBV27 and TRBJ2-7, with D unresolved. CDR1 is MNHEY, CDR2 SMNVEV, per germline (reference sequence). V was cut by 0 bases and J by 6 bases, with 12 bases left in between. This CDR3 has 14 residues. CDR3 protein: CASSLSRHPGEQYF. The CDR3 nucleotides read TGTGCCAGCAGTTTATCGAGGCACCCGGGCGAGCAGTACTTC.

The gene calls are TRBV7-8 and TRBJ2-6; TRBD1 matches at 8 bases. Germline lookup yields CDR1 SGHVS and CDR2 FQNEAQ. This CDR3 is built from 18 residues. V trimming: 4 bases; J trimming: 0 bases; junction bases outside the gene matches: 8. The CDR3 nucleotides are TGTGCCAGCAGCTCCCGGACAGGGCTGAGCTCTGGGGCCAACGTCCTGACTTTC. Its protein product is CASSSRTGLSSGANVLTF.

In this sample, this clonotype turned up many times. J is TRBJ2-1 and V is TRBV7-2, with TRBD2 identical over 10 bases. V was pared by 9 bases and J by 5 bases, with 4 bases of the junction left unmatched. The length of the CDR3 is 13 residues. CDR1 is SGHTA, CDR2 FQGNSA, per germline. CDR3 nucleotides: TGTGCCAGGGAAGCGGGGGGGAACAATGAGCAGTTCTTC. This sequence encodes CAREAGGNNEQFF.